These T cell receptor beta chains were read from a single sample in a study. TCRdb re-derived calls from the RT-PCR reads in MiXCR, one entry per CDR3 protein. The sample holds about 700,000 distinct CDR3 sequences, 13% to 15% seen once. Sequences were obtained from memory CD4+ T cells from blood. Receptor source: a female donor in good health, serving as a healthy control. Each CDR3 is given with its conserved first and last residue. A D gene is named only where the DNA matches it firmly. Not every row has a clone size; where given, it reads once, few, many or a size class.

V	D	J	size	DNA	CDR3
TRBV6-1	TRBD1	TRBJ1-5	few	TGTGCCAGCTATGACAGGGGAGTAAATCAGCCCCAGCATTTT	CASYDRGVNQPQHF
TRBV5-1	.	TRBJ2-5	.	TGCGCCAGCAAACAACAAGAGACCCAGTACTTC	CASKQQETQYF
TRBV3-1	TRBD2	TRBJ2-7	.	TGTGCCAGCAGCCACAGGGCGGGAGGGCCCTCCTACGAGCAGTACTTC	CASSHRAGGPSYEQYF
TRBV12-3/TRBV12-4	.	TRBJ1-2	.	TGTGCCAGCAGCGGGACTAGCGGCAGCTATGGCTACACCTTC	CASSGTSGSYGYTF
TRBV29-1	.	TRBJ2-3	.	TGCAGCGTTGGGGGCCTACCACCCACAGATACGCAGTATTTT	CSVGGLPPTDTQYF
TRBV5-1	.	TRBJ1-5	few	TGCGCCAGCAGCTTGGGACTATCAGGGGCAGATCAGCCCCAGCATTTT	CASSLGLSGADQPQHF
TRBV20-1	TRBD2	TRBJ2-1	.	TGCAGTGCCGGGACTACGCAGGTCAATGAGCAGTTCTTC	CSAGTTQVNEQFF
TRBV20-1	TRBD2	TRBJ2-7	.	TGCAGTGCTAGGGGGACTAGCGAGGCCTACGAGCAGTACTTC	CSARGTSEAYEQYF
TRBV18	TRBD1	TRBJ2-1	few	TGTGCCAGCTCACGGGCCGGACAGGGGGGTTTGAACAATGAGCAGTTCTTC	CASSRAGQGGLNNEQFF
TRBV20-1	.	TRBJ2-7	few	TGCAGTGCCAGGAGCAACTCCTACGAGCAGTACTTC	CSARSNSYEQYF
TRBV3-1	.	TRBJ2-1	few	TGTGCCAGCAGCCCTCCACTAGTGCTTTACAATGAGCAGTTCTTC	CASSPPLVLYNEQFF
TRBV5-4	.	TRBJ2-3	few	TGTGCCAGCAGCTTGAAGTTGGGCGGAGACACAGATACGCAGTATTTT	CASSLKLGGDTDTQYF
TRBV6-5	.	TRBJ2-5	.	TGTGCCAGCACCTCCGACACGCAAGAGACCCAGTACTTC	CASTSDTQETQYF
TRBV6-5	TRBD2	TRBJ2-1	many	TGTGCCAGCAGCCCTAGACATAGGACGGGAGGGACTGAGCAGTTCTTC	CASSPRHRTGGTEQFF
TRBV11-1	.	TRBJ1-1	few	TGTGCCAGCAGCTTTTCTTCGATGTGGGGGAACACTGAAGCTTTCTTT	CASSFSSMWGNTEAFF
TRBV20-1	TRBD1	TRBJ1-2	.	TGCAGTGCCTTCATTGCCCCGGGACAGGGGGCGGGTGGCTACACCTTC	CSAFIAPGQGAGGYTF
TRBV3-1	.	TRBJ1-2	few	TGTGCCAGCAGCCAAGATAGCTTAGCCTCCTCTGGCTACACCTTC	CASSQDSLASSGYTF
TRBV12-3/TRBV12-4	.	TRBJ1-2	many	TGTGCCAGCAGTTTGAACAGGGTGGGCTATGGCTACACCTTC	CASSLNRVGYGYTF
TRBV7-9	TRBD1	TRBJ2-3	.	TGTGCCAGCAGCTCTATAGACAGGGGCACAGATACGCAGTATTTT	CASSSIDRGTDTQYF
TRBV5-1	TRBD1	TRBJ2-5	.	TGCGCCAGCAGCCCGAGGACAGGGGGCAGGGAGACCCAGTACTTC	CASSPRTGGRETQYF
TRBV27	TRBD1	TRBJ1-1	few	TGTGCCAGCAGTTTAGTAGGGGGACAGCCGACTGAAGCTTTCTTT	CASSLVGGQPTEAFF
TRBV20-1	.	TRBJ1-1	.	TGCAGTGCTTCCCGCACGACAGGGAACACTGAAGCTTTCTTT	CSASRTTGNTEAFF
TRBV20-1	.	TRBJ2-2	.	TGCAGTGCTAGCCGTCTGGGCGCTGGCACCGGGGAGCTGTTTTTT	CSASRLGAGTGELFF
TRBV18	TRBD1	TRBJ2-7	few	TGTGCCAGCTCACCATTAACTCCGGGACAGGGGGCGTGGGAGCAGTACTTC	CASSPLTPGQGAWEQYF
TRBV6-1	TRBD2	TRBJ2-3	few	TGTGCCAGCGTAGCGGGAGGGCCCGGAGATACGCAGTATTTT	CASVAGGPGDTQYF
TRBV6-5	.	TRBJ1-1	.	TGTGCCAGCAGATCCGGAGGCACTGAAGCTTTCTTT	CASRSGGTEAFF
TRBV9	TRBD1	TRBJ2-1	.	TGTGCCAGCAGCACCACCACAGGGGGCGCATGGAATGAGCAGTTCTTC	CASSTTTGGAWNEQFF
TRBV10-3	.	TRBJ2-7	many	TGTGCCATCAGTCATTCCTACGAGCAGTACTTC	CAISHSYEQYF